What follows describes a single T cell receptor beta chain. Original handling: How many nucleated cells were present was estimated from reference gene primer amplification. Clones were sequenced by immunoSEQ multiplex PCR, and TCRdb holds only the in-frame ones, with some missing. V and J calls and clone size follow that table, whereas D and trimming were derived from the DNA. In the table there are 450,000 or so clones, less than 95% of which are singletons. The sample originates from a study of blood T cell repertoires in COVID-19. Across the whole study: Sites across the United States, Italy and Spain contributed samples from acute and convalescent COVID-19. T cells, B-cell-depleted T cells, or PBMCs provided the cDNA or gDNA that served as material.

CDR3 size: 15 residues. Germline CDR1 and CDR2: SGDLS and YYNGEE. V was pared by 3 bases and J by 2 bases, with 11 bases between. All enrollees were roughly 18 to 89 years old and from fewer than 30 US areas. The receptor's source is a man aged 18 to 29 who had recovered from COVID-19. The gene calls are TRBV9 and TRBJ2-2, with D maybe TRBD1 (6 bases). The sample comprised PBMCs or T cells enriched from blood (not recorded which). This chain's CDR3 is CASSAPGTNTGELFF. In DNA form, the CDR3 reads TGTGCCAGCAGCGCTCCCGGGACAAACACCGGGGAGCTGTTTTTT.